The clone carrying this T cell receptor (beta chain) was seen a single time. These data are taken from a study of T cell changes during pregnancy in multiple sclerosis. Clones were read by immunoSEQ multiplex PCR, and TCRdb kept only the in-frame ones, dropping some. The sample has roughly 70,000 clones, 75% to 95% seen once; the top ten hold over 2%. Germline V gene data show CDR1 as LNHDA and CDR2 as SQIVND (reference sequence). Trimming took off 3 bases at V and 1 base at J, with 10 bases between the two ends. The CDR3 covers 15 residues. V usage is TRBV19 and J usage is TRBJ2-1, with D perhaps TRBD2 (5 bases). Material: peripheral blood, obtained in the first trimester of pregnancy. This receptor was taken from a female donor with multiple sclerosis, enrolled in a pregnancy study. This CDR3 is CASSIGVESYNEQFF. The CDR3 coding sequence is TGTGCCAGTAGTATCGGGGTAGAGTCCTACAATGAGCAGTTCTTC.